These T cell receptor beta chains were read from a single sample in a study of early T cells in non-severe SARS-CoV-2 infection. TCRdb itself ran the 5' RACE reads through MiXCR, one entry per CDR3 protein. The data show some 34,000 distinct CDR3 sequences, approximately 10% seen once. What was sequenced was whole blood. These receptors came from an adult who was a healthcare worker with PCR-confirmed SARS-CoV-2 infection or an uninfected control (not recorded which). The CDR3 runs from the conserved cysteine through the conserved F or W. D genes are given only for firm matches. A row's size may be missing; if present it is once, few, many or a size class.

d_call: .
j_call: TRBJ1-1
clone_size: few
v_call: TRBV29-1
cdr3_nt: TGCAGCACGTTGAACAGGGTTTCCACTGAAGCTTTCTTT
cdr3_aa: CSTLNRVSTEAFF

d_call: .
j_call: TRBJ2-3
clone_size: few
v_call: TRBV5-1
cdr3_nt: TGCGCCAGCAGCACCCGGGGTGTCCGGGCAGATACGCAGTATTTT
cdr3_aa: CASSTRGVRADTQYF

d_call: TRBD1
j_call: TRBJ2-1
clone_size: medium-sized
v_call: TRBV6-4
cdr3_nt: TGTGCCAGCAGTAAAGGGACAGCCAATGAGCAGTTCTTC
cdr3_aa: CASSKGTANEQFF

d_call: .
j_call: TRBJ2-5
clone_size: many
v_call: TRBV11-2
cdr3_nt: TGTGCCAGCAGCCCTTCGGGATCGGGAGAGACCCAGTACTTC
cdr3_aa: CASSPSGSGETQYF

d_call: .
j_call: TRBJ2-5
clone_size: medium-sized
v_call: TRBV6-5
cdr3_nt: TGTGCCAGCAGTCCGACGCAGGGTGGTGAGACCCAGTACTTC
cdr3_aa: CASSPTQGGETQYF

d_call: .
j_call: TRBJ2-1
clone_size: .
v_call: TRBV19
cdr3_nt: TGTGCCAGTAGTATCACGTCTAGTGAGCAGTTCTTC
cdr3_aa: CASSITSSEQFF

d_call: .
j_call: TRBJ2-7
clone_size: few
v_call: TRBV5-1
cdr3_nt: TGCGCCAGCAAGGAAGTGGGTGATTCCTACTCCTACGAGCAGTACTTC
cdr3_aa: CASKEVGDSYSYEQYF

d_call: TRBD1
j_call: TRBJ1-6
clone_size: few
v_call: TRBV10-2
cdr3_nt: TGCGCCAGCAGAGCGCCCGGACAGGGGGATAATTCACCCCTCCACTTT
cdr3_aa: CASRAPGQGDNSPLHF

d_call: .
j_call: TRBJ1-1
clone_size: many
v_call: TRBV12-3/TRBV12-4
cdr3_nt: TGTGCCAGCAGCCTCCGAGCCCGGGCTGAAGCTTTCTTT
cdr3_aa: CASSLRARAEAFF

d_call: TRBD2
j_call: TRBJ2-1
clone_size: many
v_call: TRBV2
cdr3_nt: TGTGCCAGCAGCGCGACTAGCGGGTCGAACAATGAGCAGTTCTTC
cdr3_aa: CASSATSGSNNEQFF

d_call: .
j_call: TRBJ1-3
clone_size: many
v_call: TRBV4-2
cdr3_nt: TGTGCCAGCAGCCAAGATCTGGCAGGATCAACGAGAGGCACCATATATTTT
cdr3_aa: CASSQDLAGSTRGTIYF

d_call: .
j_call: TRBJ2-5
clone_size: many
v_call: TRBV29-1
cdr3_nt: TGCAGCGTTGAAGGTTCAGGCAAAGAGACCCAGTACTTC
cdr3_aa: CSVEGSGKETQYF

d_call: .
j_call: TRBJ1-3
clone_size: many
v_call: TRBV6-5
cdr3_nt: TGTGCCAGCAGTAACGACAGGACCTCTGGAAACACCATATATTTT
cdr3_aa: CASSNDRTSGNTIYF

d_call: TRBD1
j_call: TRBJ1-5
clone_size: few
v_call: TRBV6-6
cdr3_nt: TGTGCCAGCAGAGGGGACAGCCGTGATCAGCCCCAGCATTTT
cdr3_aa: CASRGDSRDQPQHF

d_call: TRBD1
j_call: TRBJ2-7
clone_size: .
v_call: TRBV7-2
cdr3_nt: TGTGCCAGCAGCCCCGGGACAGAGAGCTACGAGCAGTACTTC
cdr3_aa: CASSPGTESYEQYF

d_call: TRBD2
j_call: TRBJ2-1
clone_size: .
v_call: TRBV9
cdr3_nt: TGTGCCAGCAGCACCCTGAGCGGGGGGGCGGTTGGTGAGCAGTTCTTC
cdr3_aa: CASSTLSGGAVGEQFF

d_call: TRBD1
j_call: TRBJ2-1
clone_size: many
v_call: TRBV11-2
cdr3_nt: TGTGCCAGCAGCTTTGACAGGGGGGAAGGGGTTGAGCAGTTCTTC
cdr3_aa: CASSFDRGEGVEQFF

d_call: TRBD1
j_call: TRBJ1-2
clone_size: .
v_call: TRBV5-1
cdr3_nt: TGCGCCAGCAGCTTGGCCGGGACAGCTGATAACTATGGCTACACCTTC
cdr3_aa: CASSLAGTADNYGYTF

d_call: .
j_call: TRBJ1-2
clone_size: few
v_call: TRBV11-2
cdr3_nt: TGTGCCAGCAGCTTTTCGAGAGGCTACACCTTC
cdr3_aa: CASSFSRGYTF

d_call: .
j_call: TRBJ1-1
clone_size: .
v_call: TRBV11-1
cdr3_nt: TGTGCCAGCAGCCGGCGGGGTCGTGCTGAAGCTTTCTTT
cdr3_aa: CASSRRGRAEAFF

d_call: TRBD1
j_call: TRBJ2-7
clone_size: many
v_call: TRBV7-2
cdr3_nt: TGTGCCAGCAGCGACAGGGCGAAAAGCTCCTACGAGCAGTACTTC
cdr3_aa: CASSDRAKSSYEQYF

d_call: .
j_call: TRBJ1-1
clone_size: few
v_call: TRBV4-2
cdr3_nt: TGTGCCAGCAGCCAAGAAGGGCAGATTGGTGAAGCTTTCTTT
cdr3_aa: CASSQEGQIGEAFF

d_call: TRBD2
j_call: TRBJ2-7
clone_size: few
v_call: TRBV7-9
cdr3_nt: TGTGCCAGCAGCTTAGCCGAAGGGAGGGGAGGATACGAGCAGTACTTC
cdr3_aa: CASSLAEGRGGYEQYF